This T cell receptor beta chain was sequenced in a study of T cell repertoires in cytomegalovirus infection. The overall study: Signatures in public TCR beta sequences pointed to both CMV infection and matching HLA type. Notes on the study in general: People with CMV and the relevant HLA were identified by cumulative public TCR beta family frequency. HLA-C-restricted CMV-specific TCR beta clonotypes were dominant in the ex vivo response.

V was shortened by 7 bases and J by 11 bases, with 26 bases between the two germline ends. Germline loops: CDR1 LNHDA, CDR2 SQIVND (reference sequence). The CDR3 sequence is 15 residues long. TCRdb reprocessed the reads via MiXCR and lists one record per CDR3 protein. The table has approximately 140,000 distinct CDR3 sequences, about 6% seen once. As concerns this clonotype: The antigen is not known.

The TCR sequence derives from a human donor in good health (CMV status not recorded). Some clones in this sample may be carry-over from other donors' samples. The V call is TRBV19, the J call TRBJ1-1; no clear D gene. The sequenced sample was PBMCs. CDR3 nucleotide sequence: TGTGCCAGTATCCCACGACCCCGTGCAGGCGCCGCGGCTTTCTTT. Its translation: CASIPRPRAGAAAFF.